This TCR beta chain was profiled in a study of human T cells and chemical hapten exposure. Each CDR3 protein is one row after TCRdb ran MiXCR on the RACE reads. The sample holds some 83,000 distinct CDR3 sequences; about 10% are singletons and the top ten take around 4.5%. Time point noted: patch test 1, 2 weeks after DPC sensitization. Treatment meaning: therapeutic diphenylcyclopropenone sensitization with weekly scalp DPC. Germline values: CDR1 LNHDA, CDR2 SQIVND (reference sequence). V dropped 6 bases and J dropped 5; count of bases not matched to a gene: 9. The CDR3 contains 15 residues. The chain combines TRBV19 with TRBJ2-1; 8 bases are a match to TRBD2. The sequencing here drew on whole blood, taken in connection with sensitization to the hapten diphenylcyclopropenone (DPC). This sequence originates from a woman between 45 and 65 years old with alopecia areata. Some clones in this sample may be carry-over from other donors' samples. CDR3 DNA: TGTGCCAGTAGCGACAGCGGGAGATCACACAATGAGCAGTTCTTC. This gives the protein CASSDSGRSHNEQFF.